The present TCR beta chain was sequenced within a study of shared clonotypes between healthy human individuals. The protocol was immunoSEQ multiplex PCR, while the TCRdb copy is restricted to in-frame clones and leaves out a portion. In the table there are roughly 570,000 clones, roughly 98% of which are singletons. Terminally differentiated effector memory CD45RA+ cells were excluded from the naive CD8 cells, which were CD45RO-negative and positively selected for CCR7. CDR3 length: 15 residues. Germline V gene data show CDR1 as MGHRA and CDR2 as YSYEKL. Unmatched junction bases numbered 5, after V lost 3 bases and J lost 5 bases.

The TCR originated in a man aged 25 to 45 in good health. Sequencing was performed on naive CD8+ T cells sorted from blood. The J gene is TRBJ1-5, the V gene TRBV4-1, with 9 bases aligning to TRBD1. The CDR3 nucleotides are TGCGCCAGCAGCCAGGCGGGACAGGGTGATCAGCCCCAGCATTTT. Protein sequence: CASSQAGQGDQPQHF.